This TCR beta chain was captured by sequencing in a study of CD4+ T cells in melanoma. Study results and caveats: Neoantigen-specific CD4+ T cells in melanoma reportedly had diverse differentiation states. CD8+ T cell, macrophage and B cell function reportedly correlated with neoantigen-specific CD4+ T cells.

This clone was counted a few times. Its antigen remains unidentified. Assay: immunoSEQ multiplex PCR; the TCRdb copy retains only in-frame clones and omits some. Of more than 10,000 clones listed, around 62% were seen once; the top ten hold roughly an eighth. This sequence was found in a human donor with melanoma. Specimen: cells from a culture (not recorded whether cultured in vitro).

CDR3 nucleotide sequence: TGTGCCAGCAGCTTTCAGCGATTGAACACTGAAGCTTTCTTT. Its translation: CASSFQRLNTEAFF. The J gene is TRBJ1-1, the V gene TRBV5-5, with D uncertain. V lost 2 bases, J lost 0 bases, and 8 bases lay in between. Germline V gene lookup returns CDR1 SGHKS and CDR2 YYEKEE (reference sequence). The CDR3 length is 14 residues.